One sample yielded the 31 T cell receptor beta chains listed below, sequenced in a study of shared T cell receptors in the human thymus. The protocol was immunoSEQ multiplex PCR, while the TCRdb copy is restricted to in-frame clones and leaves out a portion. The table has about 660,000 clones, around nine tenths seen once. The sample was also linked to a second study, of human thymus T cells.

The sequencing input was thymocytes. The receptors were gathered from a boy under three years old with a congenital heart defect.

The chain recombines TRBV7-6 with TRBJ2-3; D not certain. This CDR3 contains 11 residues. Germline CDR1 and CDR2: SGHVS and FNYEAQ. V was shortened by 6 bases and J by 5 bases, with 6 bases between the two germline ends. Written as DNA, the CDR3 is TGTGCCAGCAGTCGGGTAGATACGCAGTATTTT. This codes for CASSRVDTQYF.

The chain recombines TRBV5-1 with TRBJ2-7; 7 bases fit TRBD2. The CDR3 sequence is 14 residues long. Germline CDR1 SGHRS, CDR2 YFSETQ. V gave up 2 bases and J gave up 0 bases; unmatched junction bases: 2. The CDR3 loop is CASSFQRGSYEQYF. The CDR3 DNA reads TGCGCCAGCAGCTTTCAGCGGGGCTCCTACGAGCAGTACTTC. Using reference TRBV5-1 and TRBJ2-7 for the parts outside the CDR3, the full variable domain is KAGVTQTPRYLIKTRGQQVTLSCSPISGHRSVSWYQQTPGQGLQFLFEYFSETQRNKGNFPGRFSGRQFSNSRSEMNVSTLELGDSALYLCASSFQRGSYEQYFGPGTRLTVT.

This clone was detected only once. The V gene is TRBV5-1, the J gene TRBJ2-6; 7 bases align to TRBD1. The CDR3 is 19 amino acids. Germline lookup yields CDR1 SGHRS and CDR2 YFSETQ. J was trimmed by 0 bases and V by 7 bases; bases with no gene match: 16. CDR3 loop: CASSGIPGRGSSGANVLTF. In DNA form, the CDR3 reads TGCGCCAGCTCCGGGATCCCTGGCAGGGGGAGCTCTGGGGCCAACGTCCTGACTTTC.

V gene TRBV5-5 combines with J gene TRBJ1-5; 7 bases align to TRBD1. Per the germline V gene, CDR1 is SGHKS and CDR2 is YYEKEE (reference sequence). Germline trimming cut 4 bases from V and 0 bases from J; bases unmatched to any gene: 16. The CDR3 loop spans 19 amino acids. The CDR3 sequence is CASSPRDSRAEYSNQPQHF. The CDR3 nucleotides read TGTGCCAGCAGCCCGAGGGACAGTCGAGCCGAATATAGCAATCAGCCCCAGCATTTT.

The CDR3 loop reads CASSSLRGPTRSSYEQYF. In DNA form, the CDR3 reads TGCGCCAGCAGCTCCCTAAGGGGGCCGACGCGTTCTAGCTACGAGCAGTACTTC. The genes are TRBV5-1 and TRBJ2-7, with 7 bases matching TRBD1. From germline, CDR1 is SGHRS and CDR2 YFSETQ. The CDR3 consists of 18 residues. V gave up 3 bases and J gave up 3 bases; unmatched junction bases: 18. The entire variable domain, with the rest obtained from reference TRBV5-1 and TRBJ2-7, is as follows: KAGVTQTPRYLIKTRGQQVTLSCSPISGHRSVSWYQQTPGQGLQFLFEYFSETQRNKGNFPGRFSGRQFSNSRSEMNVSTLELGDSALYLCASSSLRGPTRSSYEQYFGPGTRLTVT.

This clone was seen just once. The chain uses TRBV4-3 and TRBJ2-5; D possibly corresponds to TRBD1 (6 bases). Germline V lookup: CDR1 LGHNA, CDR2 YSLEER. The CDR3 is 14 residues long. The germline V and J ends were trimmed by 3 bases and 5 bases, with 13 bases remaining between them. The CDR3 region has the DNA TGCGCCAGCAGCCAGGGGGCCTTTATCGAGACCCAGTACTTC. Its protein is CASSQGAFIETQYF.

This chain joins TRBV12-5 and TRBJ1-1; D not certain. The germline V gene has CDR1 LGHNT and CDR2 FRNRAP. The CDR3 contains 17 residues. With 6 bases removed from V and 0 bases from J, the gap between germline ends came to 20 bases. DNA for the CDR3: TGTGCTAGTGGCCCTAGGTCCCTCATGAAAGTGAACACTGAAGCTTTCTTT. This gives the protein CASGPRSLMKVNTEAFF.

The V call is TRBV10-2, the J call TRBJ2-1, with D possibly TRBD1 on 6 matching bases. Germline V gene data show CDR1 as WSHSY and CDR2 as SAAADI. Trimming left V 5 bases short and J 0 bases short, with 11 bases between. CDR3 length: 15 residues. CDR3 sequence: CASSWGRNSYNEQFF. The CDR3 DNA reads as TGCGCCAGCAGTTGGGGGCGGAACTCCTACAATGAGCAGTTCTTC.

This chain uses TRBV6-1 with TRBJ2-5; D is unresolved. Germline values: CDR1 MNHNS, CDR2 SASEGT. Trimming stripped 4 bases from V and 5 bases from J, with 5 bases between. The CDR3 consists of 11 residues. The CDR3 spells CASSARETQYF. CDR3 in DNA: TGTGCCAGCAGTGCGAGGGAGACCCAGTACTTC.

V gene TRBV27 combines with J gene TRBJ2-1, with 12 bases lining up with TRBD2. From germline, CDR1 is MNHEY and CDR2 SMNVEV (reference sequence). CDR3 length: 20 residues. V dropped 7 bases and J dropped 8; count of bases not matched to a gene: 24. The CDR3 sequence: CASTSPGDSRLAGERDEQFF. The CDR3 nucleotides read TGTGCCAGCACCTCGCCTGGGGACAGTCGACTAGCGGGAGAACGCGATGAGCAGTTCTTC.

The V and J genes are TRBV4-3 and TRBJ2-7; 9 nucleotides align to TRBD1. Germline-derived CDR1 and CDR2 are LGHNA and YSLEER. CDR3 length equals 14 residues. V shed 3 bases, J shed 3 bases, and the junction held 3 bases outside the gene matches. The DNA for the CDR3 is TGCGCCAGCAGCCAGGGACAGGGATTCTACGAGCAGTACTTC. It is translated as CASSQGQGFYEQYF.

This clone showed up just a few times. The gene calls are TRBV10-3 and TRBJ2-1, with TRBD2 identical over 8 bases. The CDR3 has 16 amino acids. CDR1 ENHRY and CDR2 SYGVKD come from the germline V gene. Trimming removed 4 bases from V and 7 bases from J; junction bases left unmatched: 12. In nucleotides, the CDR3 is TGTGCCATCAGTGTGGGACTAGGGGGAGGTGAGAATGAGCAGTTCTTC. This translates into CAISVGLGGGENEQFF.

The rearrangement uses TRBV28 and TRBJ1-2; D is unresolved. The CDR3 has 14 residues. V lost 3 bases and J lost 7, with 15 bases in between. Germline assignment: CDR1 MDHEN and CDR2 SYDVKM. The chain's CDR3 is CASSLSGLGGGYTF. DNA of the CDR3: TGTGCCAGCAGTTTGTCGGGCCTGGGAGGTGGCTACACCTTC.

This chain uses TRBV5-4 with TRBJ2-3; the match to TRBD2 covers 9 bases. The V gene end was trimmed by 7 bases and the J gene end by 6 bases; junction bases not matched to a gene: 12. The V gene's germline CDR1 is SGHNT and CDR2 YYREEE (reference sequence). The CDR3 contains 15 residues. This chain's CDR3 is CASGPPAGGGDTQYF. CDR3 in DNA: TGTGCCAGCGGGCCGCCCGCGGGAGGGGGGGATACGCAGTATTTT.

The gene calls are TRBV2 and TRBJ1-4; tentatively, D is TRBD1 (6 bases). Germline CDR1 is SNHLY and CDR2 is FYNNEI. The CDR3 has 17 residues. The germline V and J ends were trimmed by 6 bases and 2 bases, with 19 bases remaining between them. CDR3 sequence: CASSAIPGGATNEKLFF. CDR3 nucleotides: TGTGCCAGCAGCGCTATCCCGGGGGGGGCCACTAATGAAAAACTGTTTTTT.

The chain combines TRBV6-6 with TRBJ1-1; a weak D match, TRBD1 (5 bases). CDR1 and CDR2 (germline): MNHNY, SVGAGI (reference sequence). Trimming removed 5 bases at V and 1 base at J, with 14 bases between. The CDR3 extends over 15 amino acids. The CDR3 DNA is TGTGCCAGCAGTAATACATATAGGGGGAACACTGAAGCTTTCTTT. Protein product: CASSNTYRGNTEAFF.

V and J are TRBV15 and TRBJ1-3; TRBD1 matches at 7 bases. Germline V gene lookup returns CDR1 LNHNV and CDR2 YYDKDF (reference sequence). CDR3 length equals 15 residues. The J segment lost 0 bases and the V segment lost 8 bases, leaving 7 bases of the junction unmatched. The CDR3 protein is CATGKGTDSGNTIYF. CDR3 coding DNA: TGTGCCACCGGCAAAGGGACAGACTCTGGAAACACCATATATTTT.

V and J are TRBV5-1 and TRBJ2-3; 14 nucleotides line up with TRBD2. With 4 bases clipped from V and 5 bases from J, the junction kept 6 bases outside the gene matches. The length of the CDR3 is 16 residues. Germline lookup yields CDR1 SGHRS and CDR2 YFSETQ. The DNA for the CDR3 is TGCGCCAGCAGCGAACGACTAGCGGGAGGGGGAGATACGCAGTATTTT. It yields the protein CASSERLAGGGDTQYF.

V gene TRBV28 combines with J gene TRBJ2-7; a possible D gene is TRBD1 (8 bases). V lost 2 bases to trimming and J lost 5 bases, with 19 bases between them. This CDR3 region has 16 residues. Per germline, CDR1 MDHEN and CDR2 SYDVKM. Here the CDR3 reads CASSLRSGQGGNEQYF. Here the CDR3 DNA reads TGTGCCAGCAGTTTAAGGAGCGGACAGGGAGGGAACGAGCAGTACTTC.

The chain combines TRBV27 with TRBJ2-7, with 7 bases fitting TRBD2. V shed 5 bases and J 0 bases; nucleotides not matched to a gene: 7. The CDR3 sequence is 15 residues long. Germline CDR1 reads MNHEY; CDR2 reads SMNVEV (reference sequence). CDR3 sequence (DNA): TGTGCCAGCAGTCCTGTGGGAGGGCACTCCTACGAGCAGTACTTC. Protein: CASSPVGGHSYEQYF.

This rearrangement joins TRBV5-1 to TRBJ2-1; TRBD2 aligns across 12 bases. V shed 4 bases, J shed 5 bases, and the junction held 7 bases outside the gene matches. The CDR3 loop spans 16 amino acids. Per germline, CDR1 SGHRS and CDR2 YFSETQ. CDR3 DNA: TGCGCCAGCAGCCGCAAGGGACTAGCGGGTCACAATGAGCAGTTCTTC. It is translated as CASSRKGLAGHNEQFF.

Here the CDR3 reads CASSFGGRSEGNQPQHF. The CDR3 DNA is TGTGCCAGCAGCTTCGGGGGGCGCAGTGAGGGCAATCAGCCCCAGCATTTT. The chain recombines TRBV5-6 with TRBJ1-5, with a weak D call TRBD1 (6 bases). The CDR3 is 17 residues long. V shed 2 bases and J shed 2 bases, with 17 bases lying between them. From germline, CDR1 is SGHDT and CDR2 YYEEEE. The whole variable domain, filled in from reference TRBV5-6 and TRBJ1-5, reads DAGVTQSPTHLIKTRGQQVTLRCSPKSGHDTVSWYQQALGQGPQFIFQYYEEEERQRGNFPDRFSGHQFPNYSSELNVNALLLGDSALYLCASSFGGRSEGNQPQHFGDGTRLSIL.

This chain uses TRBV4-2 with TRBJ2-1; D gene ambiguous. The V end lost 0 bases, the J end lost 0 bases, and 6 bases lay between the germline ends. The germline V gene has CDR1 LGHNA and CDR2 YNFKEQ. The CDR3 loop spans 15 amino acids. In DNA, the CDR3 is TGTGCCAGCAGCCAAGAAATTAGCTCCTACAATGAGCAGTTCTTC. This translates into CASSQEISSYNEQFF.

This clone was counted a single time. This rearrangement joins TRBV5-1 to TRBJ1-4; 9 nucleotides match TRBD1. CDR1 SGHRS and CDR2 YFSETQ come from the germline V gene. There are 15 residues in the CDR3. The trim removed 4 bases at V and 7 bases at J, leaving 8 bases unmatched. CDR3 sequence: CASSNYRGLGEKLFF. CDR3 bases: TGCGCCAGCAGCAACTACAGGGGGCTCGGTGAAAAACTGTTTTTT. The full variable domain, completed using reference TRBV5-1 and TRBJ1-4, is KAGVTQTPRYLIKTRGQQVTLSCSPISGHRSVSWYQQTPGQGLQFLFEYFSETQRNKGNFPGRFSGRQFSNSRSEMNVSTLELGDSALYLCASSNYRGLGEKLFFGSGTQLSVL.

The chain joins TRBV27 to TRBJ2-7; 8 bases are a match to TRBD2. In germline, CDR1 is MNHEY, CDR2 SMNVEV (reference sequence). The V gene end was trimmed by 4 bases and the J gene end by 7 bases; junction bases not matched to a gene: 15. The CDR3 contains 16 residues. The DNA of the CDR3 is TGTGCCAGCAGTTCCTCAAAAGCGGGAGTGACTAAAGAGCAGTACTTC. Its protein is CASSSSKAGVTKEQYF.

The rearrangement joins TRBV7-9 to TRBJ1-1; TRBD1 matches at 7 bases. The V gene's germline CDR1 is SEHNR and CDR2 FQNEAQ (reference sequence). The V segment lost 5 bases and the J segment 0 bases; nucleotides outside the gene matches: 9. This CDR3 has 16 amino acids. The CDR3: CASSPNRGGMNTEAFF. CDR3 coding DNA: TGTGCCAGCAGCCCCAACAGGGGTGGTATGAACACTGAAGCTTTCTTT.

The V and J genes are TRBV10-1 and TRBJ2-1; TRBD1 agrees at 7 bases. The CDR3 is 15 amino acids. Germline assignment: CDR1 WNHNN and CDR2 SYGVQD (reference sequence). J gave up 7 bases and V 0 bases, and 6 bases lay outside the gene matches. In DNA form, the CDR3 reads TGCGCCAGCAGTGAGTCGACAGGGATGGGGAATGAGCAGTTCTTC. Protein sequence: CASSESTGMGNEQFF.

The chain employs TRBV5-6 and TRBJ2-5; TRBD2 aligns across 8 bases. Near its end, the DNA agrees better with TRBJ2-7, so the J call may be wrong. This CDR3 has 15 amino acids. Germline V lookup: CDR1 SGHDT, CDR2 YYEEEE. Here the CDR3 DNA reads TGTGCCAGCAGCGTTAGCGGGGCTCACTCCTACGAGCAGTACTTC. Encoded protein: CASSVSGAHSYEQYF.

This clone has a single count. The rearrangement links TRBV27 to TRBJ1-2; TRBD1 aligns across 9 bases. The V segment lost 1 base and the J segment 7 bases; nucleotides outside the gene matches: 7. The CDR3 extends over 15 amino acids. The germline V gene has CDR1 MNHEY and CDR2 SMNVEV (reference sequence). The CDR3 DNA follows: TGTGCCAGCAGTTTATACAGGGGGCGTCCATCTGGCTACACCTTC. It specifies CASSLYRGRPSGYTF.

The rearrangement joins TRBV27 to TRBJ1-1; D possibly corresponds to TRBD1 (6 bases). Deletions cut 4 bases from V and 0 bases from J, with 9 bases between. Germline loops: CDR1 MNHEY, CDR2 SMNVEV (reference sequence). The CDR3 spans 14 residues. Here the CDR3 reads CASSSGQMNTEAFF. CDR3 DNA sequence: TGTGCCAGCAGTTCAGGACAGATGAACACTGAAGCTTTCTTT.

The chain combines TRBV7-2 with TRBJ1-5; 8 nucleotides align to TRBD1. The CDR3 has 16 amino acids. Losses at the gene ends were 1 base for V and 3 bases for J; bases not matched to a gene: 5. Germline V CDR1 and CDR2: SGHTA, FQGNSA. In DNA, the CDR3 is TGTGCCAGCAGCTTAGGGCCGGGACAGGTCAATCAGCCCCAGCATTTT. Amino acids: CASSLGPGQVNQPQHF.